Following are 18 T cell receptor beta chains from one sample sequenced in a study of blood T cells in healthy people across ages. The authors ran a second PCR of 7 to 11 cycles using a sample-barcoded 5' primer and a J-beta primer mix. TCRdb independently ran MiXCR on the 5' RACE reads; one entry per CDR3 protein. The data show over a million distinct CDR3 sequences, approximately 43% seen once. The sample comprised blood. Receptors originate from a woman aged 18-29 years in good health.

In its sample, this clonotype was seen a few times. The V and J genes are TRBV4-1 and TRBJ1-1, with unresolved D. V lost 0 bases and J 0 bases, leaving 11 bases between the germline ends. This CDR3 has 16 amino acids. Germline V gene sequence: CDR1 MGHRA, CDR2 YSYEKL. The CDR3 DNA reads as TGCGCCAGCAGCCAAGATGAAGGTGCATTGAACACTGAAGCTTTCTTT. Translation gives CASSQDEGALNTEAFF.

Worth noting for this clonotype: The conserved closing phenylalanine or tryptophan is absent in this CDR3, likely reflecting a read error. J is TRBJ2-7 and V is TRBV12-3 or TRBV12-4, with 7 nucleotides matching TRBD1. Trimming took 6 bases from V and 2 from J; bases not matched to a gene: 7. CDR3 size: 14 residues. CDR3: CASRPGQTPYEQYS. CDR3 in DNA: TGTGCCAGCAGACCGGGACAGACACCCTACGAGCAGTACTCC.

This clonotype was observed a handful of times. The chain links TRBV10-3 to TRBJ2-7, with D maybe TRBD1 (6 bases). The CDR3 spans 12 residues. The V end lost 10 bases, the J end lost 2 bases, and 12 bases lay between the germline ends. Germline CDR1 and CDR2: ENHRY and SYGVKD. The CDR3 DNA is TGTGCCACCGCGGACAGAACCTACGAGCAGTACTTC. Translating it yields CATADRTYEQYF.

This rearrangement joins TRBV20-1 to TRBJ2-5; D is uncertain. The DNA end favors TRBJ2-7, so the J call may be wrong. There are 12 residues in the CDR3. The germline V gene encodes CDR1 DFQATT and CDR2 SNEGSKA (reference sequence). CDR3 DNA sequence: TGCAGTGCTAGAGCCCGTGGACCCGAGCAGTACTTC. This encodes CSARARGPEQYF.

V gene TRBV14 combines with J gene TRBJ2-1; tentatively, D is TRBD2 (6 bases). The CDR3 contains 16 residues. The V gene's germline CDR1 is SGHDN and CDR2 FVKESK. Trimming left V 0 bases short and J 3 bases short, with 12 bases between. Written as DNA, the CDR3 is TGTGCCAGCAGCCAAGATGTCGGGCGGGGCTACAATGAGCAGTTCTTC. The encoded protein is CASSQDVGRGYNEQFF.

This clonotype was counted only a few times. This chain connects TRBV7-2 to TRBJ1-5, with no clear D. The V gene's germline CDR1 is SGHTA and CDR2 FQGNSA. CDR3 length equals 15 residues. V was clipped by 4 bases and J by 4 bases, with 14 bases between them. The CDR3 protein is CASSSQTKINQPQHF. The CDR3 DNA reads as TGTGCCAGCAGCTCACAGACCAAGATAAATCAGCCCCAGCATTTT.

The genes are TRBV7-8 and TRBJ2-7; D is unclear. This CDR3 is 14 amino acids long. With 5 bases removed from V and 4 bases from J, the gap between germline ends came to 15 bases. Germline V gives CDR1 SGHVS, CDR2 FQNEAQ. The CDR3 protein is CASSLPFSQYEQYF. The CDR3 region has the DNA TGTGCCAGCAGCCTCCCGTTCAGCCAGTACGAGCAGTACTTC.

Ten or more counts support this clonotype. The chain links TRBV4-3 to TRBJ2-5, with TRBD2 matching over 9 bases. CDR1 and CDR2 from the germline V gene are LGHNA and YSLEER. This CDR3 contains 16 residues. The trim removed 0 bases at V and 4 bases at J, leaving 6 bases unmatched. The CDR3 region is CASSQDRASGVETQYF. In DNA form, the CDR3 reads TGCGCCAGCAGCCAAGATCGGGCTAGCGGGGTAGAGACCCAGTACTTC.

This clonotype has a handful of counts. This CDR3 is CASSVQSSYEQYF. CDR3 bases: TGTGCCAGCAGTGTTCAGAGCTCCTACGAGCAGTACTTC. The chain uses TRBV27 and TRBJ2-7; D gene uncertain. In germline, CDR1 is MNHEY, CDR2 SMNVEV (reference sequence). The CDR3 consists of 13 residues. The V end lost 5 bases, the J end lost 0 bases, and 8 bases lay between the germline ends.

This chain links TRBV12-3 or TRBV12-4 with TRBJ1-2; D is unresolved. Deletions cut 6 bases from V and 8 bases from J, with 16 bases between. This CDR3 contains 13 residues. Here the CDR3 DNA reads TGTGCCAGCAGCCTTCTCGACGGACCCGGCTACACCTTC. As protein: CASSLLDGPGYTF.

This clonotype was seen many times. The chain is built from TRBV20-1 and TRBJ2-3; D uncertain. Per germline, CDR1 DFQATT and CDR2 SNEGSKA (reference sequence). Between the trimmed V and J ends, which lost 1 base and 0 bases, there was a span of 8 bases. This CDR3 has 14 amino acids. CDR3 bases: TGCAGTGCTAGAGTCGGACCTAGCACAGATACGCAGTATTTT. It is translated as CSARVGPSTDTQYF.

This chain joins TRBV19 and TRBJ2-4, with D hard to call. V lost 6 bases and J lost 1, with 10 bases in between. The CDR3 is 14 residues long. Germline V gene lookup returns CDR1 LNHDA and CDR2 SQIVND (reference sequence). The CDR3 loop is CASRDVGAKNIQYF. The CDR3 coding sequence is TGTGCCAGTAGAGACGTGGGGGCCAAAAACATTCAGTACTTC.

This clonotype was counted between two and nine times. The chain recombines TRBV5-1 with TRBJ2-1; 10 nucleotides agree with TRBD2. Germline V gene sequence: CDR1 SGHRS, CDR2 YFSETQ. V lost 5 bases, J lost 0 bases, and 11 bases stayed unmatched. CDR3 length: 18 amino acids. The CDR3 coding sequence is TGCGCCAGCAGTTTGTTGTCTAGCGGGAGAGCCTCCTACAATGAGCAGTTCTTC. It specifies CASSLLSSGRASYNEQFF. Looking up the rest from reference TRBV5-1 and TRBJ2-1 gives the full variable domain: KAGVTQTPRYLIKTRGQQVTLSCSPISGHRSVSWYQQTPGQGLQFLFEYFSETQRNKGNFPGRFSGRQFSNSRSEMNVSTLELGDSALYLCASSLLSSGRASYNEQFFGPGTRLTVL.

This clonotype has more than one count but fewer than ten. The CDR3 protein is CSARGQGPLLAKNIQYF. CDR3 nucleotides: TGCAGTGCTAGAGGGCAGGGCCCCCTCTTAGCCAAAAACATTCAGTACTTC. The chain joins TRBV20-1 to TRBJ2-4; D perhaps matches TRBD1 (5 bases). The CDR3 is 17 residues long. CDR1 is DFQATT, CDR2 SNEGSKA, per germline (reference sequence). The V gene lost 1 base and the J gene lost 0 bases, with 16 bases spanning the gap.

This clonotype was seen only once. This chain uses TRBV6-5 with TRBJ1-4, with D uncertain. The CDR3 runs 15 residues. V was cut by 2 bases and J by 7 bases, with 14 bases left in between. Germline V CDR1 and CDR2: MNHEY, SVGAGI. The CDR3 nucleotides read TGTGCCAGCAGTTACGCCCCAATCGGGAGTGAAAAACTGTTTTTT. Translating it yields CASSYAPIGSEKLFF.

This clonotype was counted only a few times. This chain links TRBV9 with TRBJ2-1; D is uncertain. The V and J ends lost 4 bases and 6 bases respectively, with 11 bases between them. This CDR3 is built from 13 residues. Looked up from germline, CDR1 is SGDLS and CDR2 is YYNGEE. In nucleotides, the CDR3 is TGTGCCAGCAGCTTTGTCCACGGCAATGAGCAGTTCTTC. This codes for CASSFVHGNEQFF.

In DNA form, the CDR3 reads TGCAGCGCTGTACAGAGGCCTGATGAAAAACTGTTTTTT. It yields the protein CSAVQRPDEKLFF. J is TRBJ1-4 and V is TRBV29-1; no reliable D call. The CDR3 totals 13 residues. CDR1 SQVTM and CDR2 ANQGSEA come from the germline V gene. V gave up 7 bases and J gave up 6 bases, with 15 bases separating them.

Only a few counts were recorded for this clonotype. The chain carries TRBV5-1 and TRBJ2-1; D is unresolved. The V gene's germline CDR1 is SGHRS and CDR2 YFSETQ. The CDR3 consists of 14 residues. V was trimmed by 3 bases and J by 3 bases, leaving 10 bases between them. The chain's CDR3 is CASSSTDLYNEQFF. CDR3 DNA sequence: TGCGCCAGCAGCTCCACGGATCTCTACAATGAGCAGTTCTTC. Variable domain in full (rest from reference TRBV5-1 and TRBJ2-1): KAGVTQTPRYLIKTRGQQVTLSCSPISGHRSVSWYQQTPGQGLQFLFEYFSETQRNKGNFPGRFSGRQFSNSRSEMNVSTLELGDSALYLCASSSTDLYNEQFFGPGTRLTVL.